This T cell receptor (beta chain) was sequenced for a study of technical replicates of blood from a handful of donors. Repertoires were generated with immunoSEQ multiplex PCR, while TCRdb's copy carries only in-frame clones and drops some. The repertoire holds 65,000 to 85,000 clones, with 80% to 95% as singletons. The CDR3 is 16 amino acids. Unmatched junction bases numbered 4, after V lost 1 base and J lost 7 bases. The germline V gene has CDR1 SGHTA and CDR2 FQGNSA. The source material was T cells isolated from PBMCs. This receptor was identified in a human donor in good health. The rearrangement uses TRBV7-2 and TRBJ2-1; 13 bases align to TRBD2. CDR3 region: CASSLGTSGGFNEQFF. CDR3 DNA sequence: TGTGCCAGCAGCTTAGGGACTAGCGGGGGATTTAATGAGCAGTTCTTC.